The present T cell receptor (beta chain) was sequenced within a study of Graves' ophthalmopathy and Graves' hyperthyroidism. Findings of the study overall: In blood, most expanded thyroid clonotypes above 0.001 frequency were also detected. It was with around 71% sensitivity and about 72% specificity that the model predicted ophthalmopathy progression.

Aged 18 to 65, hyperthyroidism patients had been newly diagnosed, with under 2 months' duration. As diagnostic evidence, clinical symptoms, serum thyroxine, TRAb, thyroid ultrasound and orbital computed tomography were relied upon. The junction had 5 bases not matched to a gene; V was cut back by 10 bases and J by 3 bases. Germline V lookup: CDR1 LNHDA, CDR2 SQIVND (reference sequence). This CDR3 spans 12 amino acids. Comments on this clonotype: The antigen remains undetermined.

CDR3 regions of TCR beta were amplified from RNA transcripts. The first round was an RT-PCR with HTBI primers, and the second round was a multiplex PCR. One entry per CDR3 protein results from TCRdb running MiXCR on the multiplex PCR reads. The sample contains 620,000 or so distinct CDR3 sequences, about a fifth of which appear only once. J is TRBJ1-2 and V is TRBV19; the match to TRBD1 covers 7 bases. The specimen sequenced was peripheral blood. This receptor was taken from a woman in her late teens or twenties with stable Graves' hyperthyroidism. Some clones in this sample may be carry-over from other donors' samples. Here the CDR3 DNA reads TGTGCCACCAGCCAGGGGGACTATGGCTACACCTTC. Protein product: CATSQGDYGYTF.